The source of this TCR beta chain is a study of human T cells and chemical hapten exposure (dated by TCRdb to the early 2020s). Turning to the overall study: For sensitization, 2% DPC in acetone was applied to a roughly 2 cm by roughly 2 cm area of upper inner arm skin. Throughout the roughly 25-week study period, patients were also given weekly therapeutic DPC doses on the scalp. Patch testing was done on the upper back using Finn chambers containing 0.01% DPC, and results were scored after 6 days according to International Contact Dermatitis Research Group standards. Alopecia areata with under or over 50% scalp involvement, alopecia totalis and alopecia universalis were represented in the patient cohort, which was mostly female. The libraries were sequenced as a pool, and the TCR yield per sample differed mostly because of small variations in library volumes within the pool. In alopecia patients, the study followed how the peripheral blood TCR repertoire changed in vivo over primary and secondary sensitization to diphenylcyclopropenone (DPC), a hapten. Blood samples were taken from patients before sensitization (week 0) and at 2, 6 and about 24 weeks after DPC sensitization. For TCR sequencing, blood came from 25 to 35 alopecia patients at anywhere from one to four time points (pre-sensitization, 2, 6 and 24 weeks). The paper's findings and limits, for the study overall: No change with DPC sensitization was found in the number of TCRs above 1 in 1000 frequency, and no evidence of global repertoire structure alterations was found. Expanded TCRs formed significantly more large CDR3 similarity clusters than pre-sensitization or healthy control sets, consistent with antigen-driven responses. All patients had alopecia, a presumed autoimmune disease, so their immune response might differ from that of healthy individuals. After repeated subsampling, changes were observed in the strength of the expansion versus patch-test correlation and in the threshold at which the correlation became significant. Patch test score correlated positively with the number of PT1 expanded TCRs, reaching significance at thresholds 8, 16 and 32 but not at 4.

Libraries were constructed by RACE. The data were produced on a NextSeq 500. During library preparation, unique molecular identifiers were attached to individual cDNA molecules so that TCRs could be counted in a quantitative, reproducible way. From each blood RNA sample, both TCR alpha and TCR beta chains were sequenced. Processing in the source paper ran as follows. Samples had a median of about 90,000 TCRs, with a range from about 23,224 to 750,000. The Decombinator software suite was used to annotate the V, J and CDR3 of the TCR reads. For PS versus PT1 abundance plots, all samples were subsampled to the same number of TCRs (28,000). Expanded TCRs were defined as absent before sensitization and observed at least eight times at the 2-week time point. Using fastp trimming at Q25 and MiXCR clonotype assembly, TCRdb reanalyzed the public sequencing data and kept in-frame beta chains. Here each entry gathers all rows of one CDR3 protein and keeps the most common genes and DNA. These V and J calls originate from TCRdb's pipeline instead of the authors' own analysis. In all, the sample holds more than 150,000 distinct CDR3 sequences, and 30% of those were seen once. The ten largest clones add up to less than 3% of the sample.

Details on this clonotype: Its target antigen remains unknown. The input lacks base qualities; no much larger clone sits a single base away.

Read against the paper, the sample's time point label means: pre-sensitization, week 0. Sample treatment or condition, as interpreted from the label and publication: therapeutic diphenylcyclopropenone sensitization with weekly scalp DPC. At each patch-test visit, blood was drawn before the patch test was applied. Patients were eligible if aged 18 to 70, diagnosed with alopecia and judged suitable for DPC therapy, and pregnant patients were excluded. Total RNA was extracted from unfractionated whole blood that had been collected in Tempus Blood RNA tubes. The cysteine opens and the phenylalanine closes a CDR3 of 13 amino acids. This entry keeps only the CDR3 DNA: 39 bases, framed from base 1. Trimming takes 6 bases off V and 3 bases off J; junction bases not matched to a gene: 5. Based on the germline V gene, the CDR1 and CDR2 sequences are MNHEY and SVGEGT.

The receptor comes from a woman in her twenties or thirties with alopecia areata. Some clones in this sample may be carry-over from other donors' samples. The rearrangement combines TRBV6-2 or TRBV6-3 with TRBJ2-7; the junction holds 7 bases that match TRBD1. The sequencing here drew on whole blood, taken in connection with sensitization to the hapten diphenylcyclopropenone (DPC). The DNA sequence follows: TGTGCCAGCAGGGGGACAGCCCTCTACGAGCAGTACTTC. Its amino acids are CASRGTALYEQYF.